The 11 T cell receptor beta chains below were found in one sample sequenced in a study of T cells expressing NK-cell markers. TCRdb re-called the 5' RACE reads; one entry per CDR3 protein, DNA not given. The sample includes 250,000 to 300,000 distinct CDR3 sequences. Sequenced: blood T cells: a sorted CD56 or NKG2C T cell subset, CD4+ or CD8+ T cells, or bulk PBMC T cells (not recorded which). The receptors stem from a woman between 18 and 69 years old in good health.

J is TRBJ2-4 and V is TRBV27; the TCRdb call, TRBD1, lacks DNA for checking. The CDR3 is 15 amino acids. The germline CDR1 and CDR2 sequences are MNHEY and SMNVEV (reference sequence). The CDR3 sequence: CASSLVRYPGNIQYF.

The rearrangement joins TRBV18 to TRBJ2-3; TCRdb proposes TRBD1, but this gene call is untestable without DNA. Germline lookup yields CDR1 KGHSH and CDR2 LQKENI. The CDR3 consists of 14 residues. This CDR3 reads CASSPSGLTDTQYF.

The chain employs TRBV18 and TRBJ2-2; TCRdb calls TRBD1, which cannot be checked without DNA. The CDR3 loop spans 15 amino acids. Per the germline V gene, CDR1 is KGHSH and CDR2 is LQKENI. Here the CDR3 reads CASSYSRGPAGELFF.

The gene calls are TRBV12-3 or TRBV12-4 and TRBJ2-5. This CDR3 region has 16 residues. CDR3 in amino acids: CASRLNGGLSQETQYF.

V and J are TRBV20-1 and TRBJ1-5. The CDR3 spans 14 residues. From germline, CDR1 is DFQATT and CDR2 SNEGSKA (reference sequence). The CDR3 protein is CSAGRTASGQPQHF.

V gene TRBV6-5 combines with J gene TRBJ2-6; with no DNA, the TCRdb D assignment of TRBD2 cannot be verified. The germline V gene encodes CDR1 MNHEY and CDR2 SVGAGI. The length of the CDR3 is 17 residues. CDR3 in amino acids: CASSYWRGGSGANVLTF.

The chain couples TRBV4-3 to TRBJ1-2; TCRdb's D call, TRBD1, is unchecked because there is no DNA. This CDR3 spans 13 amino acids. The germline CDR1 and CDR2 sequences are LGHNA and YSLEER. The CDR3 protein is CASSPQGAYGYTF.

CDR3 residues: CSAWTANYGYTF. The gene calls are TRBV20-1 and TRBJ1-2. The CDR3 totals 12 residues. Germline V lookup: CDR1 DFQATT, CDR2 SNEGSKA (reference sequence).

The chain uses TRBV5-6 and TRBJ2-2; TCRdb calls TRBD1, which cannot be checked without DNA. CDR1 SGHDT and CDR2 YYEEEE come from the germline V gene. The CDR3 contains 13 residues. The CDR3 reads CASSRRGTGELFF.

The chain combines TRBV5-1 with TRBJ1-1; TCRdb names TRBD1, which stays unverified in the absence of DNA. This CDR3 region has 13 residues. Germline CDR1 is SGHRS and CDR2 is YFSETQ. The CDR3 here is CASIPLRGTEAFF.

The chain combines TRBV24-1 with TRBJ1-1. Germline loops: CDR1 KGHDR, CDR2 SFDVKD. The CDR3 spans 13 residues. CDR3 region: CATSDSQNTEAFF.